These 23 T cell receptor beta chains came from one sample sequenced in a study of OX40 agonist ivuxolimab in advanced cancers. Sequencing used immunoSEQ multiplex PCR; TCRdb keeps in-frame clones, though not all of them. The data hold about 67,000 clones, with 91% observed a single time. Source: CD4+ or CD8+ T cells sorted from blood, taken in a trial of the OX40 agonist ivuxolimab. The receptors originated from an adult with an advanced solid tumor such as melanoma, head and neck, liver or kidney cancer.

The chain joins TRBV10-3 to TRBJ2-7, with 8 bases identical to TRBD2. In germline, CDR1 is ENHRY, CDR2 SYGVKD. V dropped 10 bases and J dropped 3; count of bases not matched to a gene: 5. CDR3 length: 12 amino acids. CDR3 region: CASSTSGYEQYF. The CDR3 nucleotides read TGTGCCAGCAGCACTAGCGGCTACGAGCAGTACTTC.

The table lists this clone with a count of one. The chain couples TRBV7-2 to TRBJ2-3; D is unclear. CDR3 length: 14 amino acids. The V gene lost 1 base and the J gene lost 4 bases, with 9 bases spanning the gap. Per the germline V gene, CDR1 is SGHTA and CDR2 is FQGNSA. The CDR3 region has the DNA TGTGCCAGCAGCTTAGGCCCTGTCGCAGATACGCAGTATTTT. Translated, it gives CASSLGPVADTQYF.

V gene TRBV11-3 combines with J gene TRBJ2-7, with 8 positions matching TRBD1. This CDR3 has 16 amino acids. Germline loops: CDR1 SGHNT, CDR2 YENEEA. After removal of 6 bases from V and 0 bases from J, the junction contained 10 bases not matched to a gene. The CDR3 bases are TGTGCCAGCAGTAGGACAGGGATCATCAGCTCCTACGAGCAGTACTTC. Translated: CASSRTGIISSYEQYF.

This chain uses TRBV2 with TRBJ1-3; possible D gene TRBD1, 5 bases. The CDR3 is 14 residues long. The V and J ends lost 1 base and 7 bases respectively, with 11 bases between them. Germline V gene lookup returns CDR1 SNHLY and CDR2 FYNNEI. Here the CDR3 DNA reads TGTGCCAGCAGTGAAGGGCAGGGATCCAACACCATATATTTT. Its protein product is CASSEGQGSNTIYF.

This CDR3 is CASRPPGQAAEAFF. CDR3 nucleotides: TGTGCCAGCAGGCCTCCGGGACAGGCCGCTGAAGCTTTCTTT. The chain uses TRBV6-6 and TRBJ1-1, with TRBD1 matching 8 bases. The trim removed 6 bases at V and 6 bases at J, leaving 9 bases unmatched. The CDR3 length is 14 residues. Germline assignment: CDR1 MNHNY and CDR2 SVGAGI (reference sequence).

The chain is built from TRBV11-2 and TRBJ2-1; D possibly uses TRBD1 or TRBD2 (5 bases each). Trimming took off 5 bases at V and 10 bases at J, with 15 bases between the two ends. Germline loops: CDR1 SGHAT, CDR2 FQNNGV. The CDR3 is 13 residues long. The CDR3 here is CASSPTAWGEQFF. The DNA for the CDR3 is TGTGCCAGCAGCCCTACGGCCTGGGGGGAGCAGTTCTTC.

This clone has just one count. Additional DNA sequences in this sample encode the identical CDR3. The chain uses TRBV7-2 and TRBJ2-5; a possible D gene is TRBD1 (6 bases). The CDR3 has 16 amino acids. Trimming pared 5 bases from V and 3 bases from J, leaving 19 bases between. From germline, CDR1 is SGHTA and CDR2 FQGNSA. As DNA, the CDR3 is TGTGCCAGCAGCCCTACAGGGACCACCTCTAAAGAGACCCAGTACTTC. Its protein is CASSPTGTTSKETQYF.

The genes are TRBV2 and TRBJ2-7; a weak D match, TRBD2 (7 bases). Trimming left V 2 bases short and J 2 bases short, with 10 bases between. Per germline, CDR1 SNHLY and CDR2 FYNNEI. This CDR3 region has 14 residues. As DNA, the CDR3 is TGTGCCAGCAGTGAAAGGGAGGGGGCCTACGAGCAGTACTTC. It translates to CASSEREGAYEQYF.

This clone was found a few times. The genes are TRBV6-5 and TRBJ1-1; D is uncertain. CDR1 is MNHEY, CDR2 SVGAGI, per germline. V lost 5 bases, J lost 0 bases, and 7 bases lay in between. CDR3 length: 13 residues. CDR3 residues: CASSTTVNTEAFF. Here the CDR3 DNA reads TGTGCCAGCAGTACGACGGTGAACACTGAAGCTTTCTTT.

The chain is built from TRBV28 and TRBJ2-3; D is ambiguous. The CDR3 spans 13 residues. Germline V gene sequence: CDR1 MDHEN, CDR2 SYDVKM. V was shortened by 6 bases and J by 4 bases, with 11 bases between the two germline ends. For the CDR3, the DNA is TGTGCCAGCAGCTCCGGCGCCCCAGATACGCAGTATTTT. Translating gives CASSSGAPDTQYF.

This sequence joins TRBV12-5 and TRBJ1-5; unclear D gene. With 2 bases removed from V and 6 bases from J, the gap between germline ends came to 8 bases. The germline CDR1 and CDR2 sequences are LGHNT and FRNRAP. This CDR3 region has 13 residues. CDR3 in DNA: TGTGCTAGTGGTTTGTCTAACCCTCAGCCCCAGCATTTT. It encodes CASGLSNPQPQHF.

The chain recombines TRBV11-3 with TRBJ2-4; weak D call: TRBD1 (6 bases). CDR1 is SGHNT and CDR2 is YENEEA in the germline V gene. The V end lost 0 bases, the J end lost 5 bases, and 8 bases lay between the germline ends. The CDR3 runs to 14 residues. CDR3 amino acids: CASSLDAGENIQYF. CDR3 nucleotide sequence: TGTGCCAGCAGCTTAGATGCAGGGGAAAACATTCAGTACTTC.

This rearrangement joins TRBV7-2 to TRBJ2-3, with 9 positions matching TRBD1. The CDR3 totals 16 residues. CDR1 is SGHTA, CDR2 FQGNSA, per germline. The V segment lost 7 bases and the J segment 8 bases; nucleotides outside the gene matches: 16. CDR3 sequence reads: CASNPDPGQGQGTQYF. The CDR3 DNA follows: TGTGCCAGCAACCCCGACCCGGGACAGGGACAAGGTACGCAGTATTTT.

This chain connects TRBV5-4 to TRBJ2-6; D not resolved. The germline gives CDR1 SGHNT, CDR2 YYREEE (reference sequence). V lost 7 bases and J 2 bases, leaving 10 bases between the germline ends. CDR3 length equals 14 residues. The CDR3 DNA sequence: TGTGCCAGCGGTTGGCAGACTGGGGCCAACGTCCTGACTTTC. This encodes CASGWQTGANVLTF.

The chain couples TRBV4-3 to TRBJ1-4, with 7 bases aligning to TRBD1. Germline CDR1 LGHNA, CDR2 YSLEER. The CDR3 contains 15 residues. V lost 3 bases, J lost 7 bases, and 8 bases stayed unmatched. CDR3 sequence (DNA): TGCGCCAGCAGCCAGGCCCAGGGGGATTCTGAAAAACTGTTTTTT. Protein product: CASSQAQGDSEKLFF.

The J gene is TRBJ1-1, the V gene TRBV6-6; D gene ambiguous. This CDR3 is 15 amino acids long. Germline CDR1 reads MNHNY; CDR2 reads SVGAGI (reference sequence). V lost 1 base, J lost 5 bases, and 14 bases lay in between. The CDR3 reads CASSYFQARKTEAFF. The DNA of the CDR3 is TGTGCCAGCAGTTACTTCCAGGCCAGGAAAACTGAAGCTTTCTTT.

The chain joins TRBV4-1 to TRBJ2-5, with 7 positions matching TRBD2. The J call is uncertain, as TRBJ2-7 better fits the DNA end. CDR1 MGHRA and CDR2 YSYEKL come from the germline V gene. The CDR3 is 16 amino acids. Written as DNA, the CDR3 is TGCGCCAGCAGCCAGGGGCAGGGAGGGGACTCCTACGAGCAGTACTTC. It encodes CASSQGQGGDSYEQYF.

This clone was seen only once. The chain couples TRBV15 to TRBJ1-3, with D possibly being TRBD1 (6 bases). Trimming cost V 0 bases and J 0 bases, with 9 bases left between them. The CDR3 runs 16 residues. Germline CDR1 and CDR2: LNHNV and YYDKDF (reference sequence). For the CDR3, the DNA is TGTGCCACCAGCAGAGAACAGGGTACCTCTGGAAACACCATATATTTT. Protein: CATSREQGTSGNTIYF.

The V call is TRBV5-8, the J call TRBJ2-5; D perhaps matches TRBD1 (7 bases). Per germline, CDR1 SGHTS and CDR2 YDEGEE. Trimming took off 5 bases at V and 3 bases at J, with 17 bases between the two ends. This CDR3 contains 15 residues. The CDR3 nucleotides are TGTGCCAGCAGTAACCCCGGCGGGACAGAAGAGACCCAGTACTTC. This sequence encodes CASSNPGGTEETQYF.

The chain couples TRBV7-2 to TRBJ2-3, with a weak D call TRBD2 (6 bases). Germline V CDR1 and CDR2: SGHTA, FQGNSA. The CDR3 spans 16 residues. V gave up 1 base and J gave up 4 bases, with 15 bases separating them. CDR3 DNA sequence: TGTGCCAGCAGCTTAGAAGTAAATACGGGGGCAGATACGCAGTATTTT. Protein: CASSLEVNTGADTQYF.

This chain connects TRBV2 to TRBJ2-1; TRBD2 aligns across 9 bases. The ends lost 8 bases at V and 7 bases at J; junction bases unmatched: 9. The CDR3 totals 14 residues. Per germline, CDR1 SNHLY and CDR2 FYNNEI. CDR3 DNA sequence: TGTGCCAGCTTTAGAGAGCGGGAGGTAAATGAGCAGTTCTTC. Amino acid sequence: CASFREREVNEQFF.

The chain uses TRBV11-3 and TRBJ1-1; D may be TRBD1 (5 bases). Trimming pared 5 bases from V and 5 bases from J, leaving 15 bases between. CDR3 length equals 14 residues. Germline V gene lookup returns CDR1 SGHNT and CDR2 YENEEA. The CDR3 is CASSREVGETEAFF. The CDR3 DNA reads as TGTGCCAGCAGCCGGGAAGTGGGGGAAACTGAAGCTTTCTTT. The entire variable domain, with the rest obtained from reference TRBV11-3 and TRBJ1-1, is as follows: EAGVVQSPRYKIIEKKQPVAFWCNPISGHNTLYWYLQNLGQGPELLIRYENEEAVDDSQLPKDRFSAERLKGVDSTLKIQPAELGDSAVYLCASSREVGETEAFFGQGTRLTVV.

The rearrangement uses TRBV9 and TRBJ2-2; D is unclear. The germline CDR1 and CDR2 sequences are SGDLS and YYNGEE. V lost 0 bases, J lost 4 bases, and 10 bases lay in between. The CDR3 is made up of 15 amino acids. The CDR3 region has the DNA TGTGCCAGCAGCGTAGTCATGGGCGGCACCGGGGAGCTGTTTTTT. Its protein product is CASSVVMGGTGELFF.